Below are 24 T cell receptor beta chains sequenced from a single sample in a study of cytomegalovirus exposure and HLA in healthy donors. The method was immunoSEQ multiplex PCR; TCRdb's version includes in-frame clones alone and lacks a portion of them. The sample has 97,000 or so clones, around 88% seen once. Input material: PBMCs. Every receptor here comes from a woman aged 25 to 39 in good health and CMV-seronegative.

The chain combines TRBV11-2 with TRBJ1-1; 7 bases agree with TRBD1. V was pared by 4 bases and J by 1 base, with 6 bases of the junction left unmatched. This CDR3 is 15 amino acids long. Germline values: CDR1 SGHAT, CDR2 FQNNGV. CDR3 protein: CASSSSRQGNTEAFF. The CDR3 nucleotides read TGTGCCAGCAGCTCGTCTCGACAGGGGAACACTGAAGCTTTCTTT.

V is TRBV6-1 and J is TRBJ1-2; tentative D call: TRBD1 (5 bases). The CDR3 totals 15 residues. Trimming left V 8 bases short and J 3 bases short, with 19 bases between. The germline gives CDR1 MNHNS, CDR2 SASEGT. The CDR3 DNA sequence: TGTGCCAGCCGAACCTTCAGCGACAGCTACTATGGCTACACCTTC. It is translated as CASRTFSDSYYGYTF.

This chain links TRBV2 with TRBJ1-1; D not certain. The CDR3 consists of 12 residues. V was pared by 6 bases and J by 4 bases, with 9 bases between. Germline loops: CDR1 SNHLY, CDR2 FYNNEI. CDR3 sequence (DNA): TGTGCCAGCAGCGAACCGTCCACTGAAGCTTTCTTT. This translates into CASSEPSTEAFF.

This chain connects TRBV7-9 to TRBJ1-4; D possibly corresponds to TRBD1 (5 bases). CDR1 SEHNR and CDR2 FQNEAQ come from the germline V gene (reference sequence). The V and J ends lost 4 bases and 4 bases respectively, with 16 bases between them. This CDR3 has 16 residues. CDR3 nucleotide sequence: TGTGCCAGCAGCTCCCGACAGCAGACAGATAATGAAAAACTGTTTTTT. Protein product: CASSSRQQTDNEKLFF.

CDR3 amino acids: CASSLEGVRGNTQYF. DNA of the CDR3: TGTGCCAGCAGCTTAGAGGGGGTCCGGGGCAATACGCAGTATTTT. This chain joins TRBV7-9 and TRBJ2-3, with D possibly TRBD1 on 6 matching bases. Deletions cut 1 base from V and 7 bases from J, with 15 bases between. The germline V gene encodes CDR1 SEHNR and CDR2 FQNEAQ (reference sequence). This CDR3 contains 15 residues.

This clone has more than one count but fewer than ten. CDR3 residues: CATSRGQAGGNQPQHF. DNA of the CDR3: TGTGCCACCAGCAGGGGACAGGCAGGAGGCAATCAGCCCCAGCATTTT. The chain uses TRBV15 and TRBJ1-5, with 8 bases aligning to TRBD1. In germline, CDR1 is LNHNV, CDR2 YYDKDF (reference sequence). This CDR3 contains 16 residues. The V segment lost 3 bases and the J segment 2 bases; nucleotides outside the gene matches: 6.

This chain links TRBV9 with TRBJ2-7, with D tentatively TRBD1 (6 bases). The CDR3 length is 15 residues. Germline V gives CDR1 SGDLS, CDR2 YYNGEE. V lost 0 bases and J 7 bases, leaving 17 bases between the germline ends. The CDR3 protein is CASSVGGLPQGEQYF. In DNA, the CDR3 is TGTGCCAGCAGCGTAGGTGGTCTACCTCAGGGGGAGCAGTACTTC.

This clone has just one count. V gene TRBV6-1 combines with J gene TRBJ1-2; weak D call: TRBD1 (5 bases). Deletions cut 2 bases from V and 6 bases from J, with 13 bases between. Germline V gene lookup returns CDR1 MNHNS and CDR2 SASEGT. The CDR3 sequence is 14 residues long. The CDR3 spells CASSESGAFNGYTF. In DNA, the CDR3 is TGTGCCAGCAGTGAAAGCGGGGCATTTAATGGCTACACCTTC.

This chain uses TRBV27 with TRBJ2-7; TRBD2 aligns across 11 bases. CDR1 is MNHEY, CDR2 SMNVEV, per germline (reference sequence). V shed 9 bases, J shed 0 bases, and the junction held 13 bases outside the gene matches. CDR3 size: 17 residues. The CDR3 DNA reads TGTGCCAGATCACCGAGGTGGGGACTAGCGGACTCCTACGAGCAGTACTTC. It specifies CARSPRWGLADSYEQYF.

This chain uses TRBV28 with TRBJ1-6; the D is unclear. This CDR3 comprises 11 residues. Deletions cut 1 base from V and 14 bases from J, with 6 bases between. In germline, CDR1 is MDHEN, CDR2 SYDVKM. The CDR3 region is CASSLSRSLHF. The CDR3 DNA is TGTGCCAGCAGTTTATCACGGTCCCTCCACTTT. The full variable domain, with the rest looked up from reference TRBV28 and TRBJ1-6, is DVKVTQSSRYLVKRTGEKVFLECVQDMDHENMFWYRQDPGLGLRLIYFSYDVKMKEKGDIPEGYSVSREKKERFSLILESASTNQTSMYLCASSLSRSLHFGNGTRLTVT.

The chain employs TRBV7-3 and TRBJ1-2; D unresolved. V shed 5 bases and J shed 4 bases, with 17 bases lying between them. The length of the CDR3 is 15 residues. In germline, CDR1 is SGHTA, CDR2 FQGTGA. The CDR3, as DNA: TGTGCCAGCAGCCCACCCAGCGGACGGCTCTATGGCTACACCTTC. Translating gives CASSPPSGRLYGYTF. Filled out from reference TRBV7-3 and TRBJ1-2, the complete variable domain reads GAGVSQTPSNKVTEKGKYVELRCDPISGHTALYWYRQSLGQGPEFLIYFQGTGAADDSGLPNDRFFAVRPEGSVSTLKIQRTERGDSAVYLCASSPPSGRLYGYTFGSGTRLTVV.

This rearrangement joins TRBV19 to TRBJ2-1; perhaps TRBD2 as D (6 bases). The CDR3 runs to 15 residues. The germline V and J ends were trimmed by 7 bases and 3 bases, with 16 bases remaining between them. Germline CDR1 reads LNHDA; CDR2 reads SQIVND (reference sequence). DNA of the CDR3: TGTGCCAGTAACAACCGGGACTCCCTCTACAATGAGCAGTTCTTC. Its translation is CASNNRDSLYNEQFF.

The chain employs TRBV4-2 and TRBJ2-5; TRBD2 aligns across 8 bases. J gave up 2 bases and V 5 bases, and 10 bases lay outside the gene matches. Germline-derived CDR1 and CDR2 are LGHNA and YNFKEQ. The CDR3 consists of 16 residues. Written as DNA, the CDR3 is TGTGCCAGCAGCTCGCTCGGAGCTAGCGGGCAAGAGACCCAGTACTTC. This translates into CASSSLGASGQETQYF.

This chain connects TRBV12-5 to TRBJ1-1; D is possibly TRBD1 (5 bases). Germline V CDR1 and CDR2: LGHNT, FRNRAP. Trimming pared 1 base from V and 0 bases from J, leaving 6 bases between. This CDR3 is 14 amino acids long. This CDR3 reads CASGLGQLNTEAFF. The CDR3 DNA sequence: TGTGCTAGTGGTTTGGGACAGCTGAACACTGAAGCTTTCTTT.

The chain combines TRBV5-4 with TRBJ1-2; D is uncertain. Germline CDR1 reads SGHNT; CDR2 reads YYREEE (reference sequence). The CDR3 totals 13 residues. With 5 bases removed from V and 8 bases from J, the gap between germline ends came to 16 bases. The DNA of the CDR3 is TGTGCCAGCAGGCCCAGTGGCCGGGGAGGCTACACCTTC. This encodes CASRPSGRGGYTF.

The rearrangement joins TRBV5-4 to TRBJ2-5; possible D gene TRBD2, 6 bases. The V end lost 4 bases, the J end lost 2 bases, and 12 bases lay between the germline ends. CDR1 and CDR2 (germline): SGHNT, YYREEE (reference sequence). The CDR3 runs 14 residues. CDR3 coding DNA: TGTGCCAGCAGCGGCCGGGACTCACAAGAGACCCAGTACTTC. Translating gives CASSGRDSQETQYF. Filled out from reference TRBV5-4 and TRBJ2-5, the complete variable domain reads ETGVTQSPTHLIKTRGQQVTLRCSSQSGHNTVSWYQQALGQGPQFIFQYYREEENGRGNFPPRFSGLQFPNYSSELNVNALELDDSALYLCASSGRDSQETQYFGPGTRLLVL.

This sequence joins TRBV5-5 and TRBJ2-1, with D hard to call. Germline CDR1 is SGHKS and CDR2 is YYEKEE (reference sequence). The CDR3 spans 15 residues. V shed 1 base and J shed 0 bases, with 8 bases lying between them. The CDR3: CASSLYSSSYNEQFF. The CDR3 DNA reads TGTGCCAGCAGCTTGTATTCGAGCTCCTACAATGAGCAGTTCTTC.

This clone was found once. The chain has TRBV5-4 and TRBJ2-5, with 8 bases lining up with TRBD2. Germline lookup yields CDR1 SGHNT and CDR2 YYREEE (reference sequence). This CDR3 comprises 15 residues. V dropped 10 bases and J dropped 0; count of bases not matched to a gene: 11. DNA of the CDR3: TGTGCCGGGGGGGGAGCGGGAGACAACCAAGAGACCCAGTACTTC. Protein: CAGGGAGDNQETQYF.

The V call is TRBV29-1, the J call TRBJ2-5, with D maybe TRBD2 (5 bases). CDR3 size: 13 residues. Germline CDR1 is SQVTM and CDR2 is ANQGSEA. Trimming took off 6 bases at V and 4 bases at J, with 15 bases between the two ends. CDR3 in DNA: TGCAGCGTCGGACGGCAGGCGGGAGAGACCCAGTACTTC. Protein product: CSVGRQAGETQYF.

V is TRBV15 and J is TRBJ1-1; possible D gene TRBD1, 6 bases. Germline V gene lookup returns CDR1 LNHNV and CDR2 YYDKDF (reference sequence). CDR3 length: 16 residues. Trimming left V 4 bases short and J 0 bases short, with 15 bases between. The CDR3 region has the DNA TGTGCCACCAGCACAACCTGGACAGAAATGAACACTGAAGCTTTCTTT. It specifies CATSTTWTEMNTEAFF.

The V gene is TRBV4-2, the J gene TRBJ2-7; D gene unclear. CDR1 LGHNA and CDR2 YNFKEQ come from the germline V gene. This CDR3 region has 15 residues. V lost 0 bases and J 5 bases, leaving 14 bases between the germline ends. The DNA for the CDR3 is TGTGCCAGCAGCCAAGAAAACGGCAGGCTCCACGAGCAGTACTTC. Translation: CASSQENGRLHEQYF.

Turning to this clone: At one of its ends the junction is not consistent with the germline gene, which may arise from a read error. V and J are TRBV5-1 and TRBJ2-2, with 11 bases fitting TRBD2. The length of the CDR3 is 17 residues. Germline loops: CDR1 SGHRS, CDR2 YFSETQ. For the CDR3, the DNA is TGCGCCAGCAGTTTGGCTAGCGGGGGGACATACACCGGGGAGCTGTTTTTT. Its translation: CASSLASGGTYTGELFF.

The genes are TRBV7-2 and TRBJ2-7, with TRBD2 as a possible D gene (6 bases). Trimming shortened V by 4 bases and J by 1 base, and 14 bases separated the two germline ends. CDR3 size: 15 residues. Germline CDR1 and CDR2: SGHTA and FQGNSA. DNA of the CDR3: TGTGCCAGCAGCTATACCGGGAGTATATCCTACGAGCAGTACTTC. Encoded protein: CASSYTGSISYEQYF. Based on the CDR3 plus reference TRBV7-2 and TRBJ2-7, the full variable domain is GAGVSQSPSNKVTEKGKDVELRCDPISGHTALYWYRQSLGQGLEFLIYFQGNSAPDKSGLPSDRFSAERTGGSVSTLTIQRTQQEDSAVYLCASSYTGSISYEQYFGPGTRLTVT.

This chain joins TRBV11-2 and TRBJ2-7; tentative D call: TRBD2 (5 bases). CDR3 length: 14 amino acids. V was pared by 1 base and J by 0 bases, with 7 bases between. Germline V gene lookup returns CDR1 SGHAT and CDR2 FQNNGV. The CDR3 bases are TGTGCCAGCAGCTTAGTAGGGAGCTCCTACGAGCAGTACTTC. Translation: CASSLVGSSYEQYF.